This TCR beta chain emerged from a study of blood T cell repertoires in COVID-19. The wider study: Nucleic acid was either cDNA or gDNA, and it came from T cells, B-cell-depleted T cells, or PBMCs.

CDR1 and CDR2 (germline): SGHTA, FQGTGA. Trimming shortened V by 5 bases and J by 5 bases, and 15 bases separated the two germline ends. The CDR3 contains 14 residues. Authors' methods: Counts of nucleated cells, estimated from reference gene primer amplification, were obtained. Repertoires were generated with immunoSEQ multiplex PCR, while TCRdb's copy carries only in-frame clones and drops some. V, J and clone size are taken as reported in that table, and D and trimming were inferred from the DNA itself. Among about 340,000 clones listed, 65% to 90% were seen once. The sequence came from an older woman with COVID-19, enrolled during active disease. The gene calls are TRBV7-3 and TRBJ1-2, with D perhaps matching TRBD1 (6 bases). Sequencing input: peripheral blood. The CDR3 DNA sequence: TGTGCCAGCAGCCCGGACGGGGGGCCATATGGCTACACCTTC. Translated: CASSPDGGPYGYTF.